Below, 11 T cell receptor beta chains from the same sample are listed, as sequenced in a study of OX40 agonist ivuxolimab in advanced cancers. Sequencing was performed with immunoSEQ multiplex PCR; in TCRdb, only in-frame clones are kept and a portion is missing. The data contain approximately 70,000 clones, roughly 88% of them singletons. This sample comprised CD4+ or CD8+ T cells sorted from blood, obtained in a trial of the OX40 agonist ivuxolimab. These receptors all come from an adult with an advanced solid tumor such as melanoma, head and neck, liver or kidney cancer.

The chain has TRBV5-4 and TRBJ1-2, with D tentatively TRBD1 (5 bases). Germline loops: CDR1 SGHNT, CDR2 YYREEE (reference sequence). The CDR3 is 13 residues long. The V end lost 1 base, the J end lost 6 bases, and 10 bases lay between the germline ends. For the CDR3, the DNA is TGTGCCAGCAGCTTGAAAGGGGTGGATGGCTACACCTTC. Translated: CASSLKGVDGYTF.

This clone was found once. The chain combines TRBV6-1 with TRBJ1-2; D might be TRBD1 (5 bases). CDR3 length: 13 residues. Germline values: CDR1 MNHNS, CDR2 SASEGT. V was cut by 2 bases and J by 2 bases, with 6 bases left in between. CDR3: CASSESGNYGYTF. In DNA, the CDR3 is TGTGCCAGCAGTGAATCAGGGAACTATGGCTACACCTTC.

The J gene is TRBJ2-3, the V gene TRBV4-1; 7 bases agree with TRBD2. V shed 0 bases, J shed 3 bases, and the junction held 6 bases outside the gene matches. This CDR3 is built from 16 residues. Looked up from germline, CDR1 is MGHRA and CDR2 is YSYEKL. CDR3 sequence: CASSQDSAGDTDTQYF. In nucleotides, the CDR3 is TGCGCCAGCAGCCAAGACTCGGCGGGGGATACAGATACGCAGTATTTT.

The chain links TRBV28 to TRBJ1-2, with a tentative D call TRBD1 (6 bases). The germline V and J ends were trimmed by 6 bases and 5 bases, with 19 bases remaining between them. The CDR3 contains 15 residues. The germline gives CDR1 MDHEN, CDR2 SYDVKM. The CDR3 nucleotides are TGTGCCAGCAGCCCGTTTGGGCAGGGGTTGTATGGCTACACCTTC. Amino acid sequence: CASSPFGQGLYGYTF.

The chain recombines TRBV7-3 with TRBJ1-1, with D possibly TRBD1 on 5 matching bases. Germline-derived CDR1 and CDR2 are SGHTA and FQGTGA. V was cut by 4 bases and J by 0 bases, with 12 bases left in between. The CDR3 runs 15 residues. CDR3 bases: TGTGCCAGCAGCTCCCCGGGACCCATGAACACTGAAGCTTTCTTT. Amino acids: CASSSPGPMNTEAFF.

This chain connects TRBV28 to TRBJ2-3; TRBD2 matches at 8 bases. There are 16 residues in the CDR3. Looked up from germline, CDR1 is MDHEN and CDR2 is SYDVKM. Trimming removed 6 bases from V and 1 base from J; junction bases left unmatched: 9. In nucleotides, the CDR3 is TGTGCCAGCAGCGAACGACGGGGGGGCGGCACAGATACGCAGTATTTT. As protein: CASSERRGGGTDTQYF. Using reference TRBV28 and TRBJ2-3 for the parts outside the CDR3, the full variable domain is DVKVTQSSRYLVKRTGEKVFLECVQDMDHENMFWYRQDPGLGLRLIYFSYDVKMKEKGDIPEGYSVSREKKERFSLILESASTNQTSMYLCASSERRGGGTDTQYFGPGTRLTVL.

The V and J genes are TRBV18 and TRBJ1-2; D is ambiguous. This CDR3 has 14 residues. CDR1 is KGHSH and CDR2 is LQKENI in the germline V gene. V dropped 3 bases and J dropped 3 bases, with 11 bases sitting between them. CDR3 amino acids: CASSPPLRDYGYTF. The DNA for the CDR3 is TGTGCCAGCTCACCCCCTTTGCGGGACTATGGCTACACCTTC.

V and J are TRBV6-5 and TRBJ2-7; D unclear. The V gene's germline CDR1 is MNHEY and CDR2 SVGAGI. The CDR3 has 16 amino acids. V lost 2 bases and J lost 0, with 14 bases in between. This chain's CDR3 is CASSYGVGANSYEQYF. The CDR3 nucleotides read TGTGCCAGCAGTTACGGTGTCGGTGCCAACTCCTACGAGCAGTACTTC.

The chain is built from TRBV19 and TRBJ1-4; TRBD1 aligns across 7 bases. V lost 3 bases and J lost 5; bases outside the gene matches: 6. Germline V gene sequence: CDR1 LNHDA, CDR2 SQIVND (reference sequence). This CDR3 comprises 15 residues. For the CDR3, the DNA is TGTGCCAGTAGTATCCGGAGACAGGGCAATGAAAAACTGTTTTTT. Its protein is CASSIRRQGNEKLFF.

This rearrangement joins TRBV5-1 to TRBJ2-5, with no clear D. V lost 5 bases, J lost 5 bases, and 16 bases lay in between. Germline V gene data show CDR1 as SGHRS and CDR2 as YFSETQ. This CDR3 is 14 amino acids long. Here the CDR3 reads CASRIQPLGETQYF. The CDR3 DNA follows: TGCGCCAGCAGAATCCAACCGCTAGGGGAGACCCAGTACTTC.

This clone was seen only once. V is TRBV30 and J is TRBJ1-4; D gene ambiguous. V lost 0 bases and J 5 bases, leaving 13 bases between the germline ends. This CDR3 contains 15 residues. Germline V gene data show CDR1 as GTSNPN and CDR2 as SVGIG (reference sequence). CDR3 in DNA: TGTGCCTGGAGTGTATTAAACAGTCTAAATGAAAAACTGTTTTTT. It encodes CAWSVLNSLNEKLFF.